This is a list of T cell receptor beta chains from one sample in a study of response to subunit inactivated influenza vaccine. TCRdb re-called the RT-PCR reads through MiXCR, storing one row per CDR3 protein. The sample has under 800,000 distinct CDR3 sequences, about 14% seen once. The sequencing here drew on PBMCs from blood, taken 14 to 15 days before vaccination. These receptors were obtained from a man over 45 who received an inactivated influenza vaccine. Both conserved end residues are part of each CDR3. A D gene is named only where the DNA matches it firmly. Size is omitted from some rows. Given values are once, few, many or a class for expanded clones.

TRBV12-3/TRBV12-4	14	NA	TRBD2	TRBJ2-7	TGTGCCAGCAGAACTAGCGGGGCTACCTACGAGCAGTACTTC	CASRTSGATYEQYF
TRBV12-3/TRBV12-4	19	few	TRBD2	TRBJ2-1	TGTGCCAGCAGTTCTCCGGGACTAGCGGGAGGGAGCTCCTACAATGAGCAGTTCTTC	CASSSPGLAGGSSYNEQFF
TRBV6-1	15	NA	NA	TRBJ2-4	TGTGCCAGCAGTGGAACAGGGATGGTCAAAAACATTCAGTACTTC	CASSGTGMVKNIQYF
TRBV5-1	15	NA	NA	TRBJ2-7	TGCGCCAGTTCGGAGGGCCCTATAAGATCCTACGAGCAGTACTTC	CASSEGPIRSYEQYF
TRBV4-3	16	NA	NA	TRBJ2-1	TGCGCCAGCAGCCAAGATCTTGGCAGGGAATCAGGAGAGCAGTTCTTC	CASSQDLGRESGEQFF
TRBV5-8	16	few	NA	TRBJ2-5	TGTGCCAGCAGCCCTGGGCGCGGGGGCCACCAAGAGACCCAGTACTTC	CASSPGRGGHQETQYF
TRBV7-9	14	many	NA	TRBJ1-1	TGTGCCAGCAGCTTGGAGGGGATCAGCACTGAAGCTTTCTTT	CASSLEGISTEAFF
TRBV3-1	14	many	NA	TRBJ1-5	TGTGCCAGCAGCCAAGCATTGAGTTATCAGCCCCAGCATTTT	CASSQALSYQPQHF
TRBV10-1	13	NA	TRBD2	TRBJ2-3	TGCGCCAGCATGCGGGGGGACACAGATACGCAGTATTTT	CASMRGDTDTQYF
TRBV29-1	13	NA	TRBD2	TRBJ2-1	TGCAGCGTCGGACTAGCGAGTGGGGATGAGCAGTTCTTC	CSVGLASGDEQFF
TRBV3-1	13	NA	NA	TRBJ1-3	TGTGCCAGCATCGGGGACTCTGGAAACACCATATATTTT	CASIGDSGNTIYF
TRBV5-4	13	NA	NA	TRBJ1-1	TGTGCCAGCAGCTTGGCGGGCAGGGTTGAAGCTTTCTTT	CASSLAGRVEAFF
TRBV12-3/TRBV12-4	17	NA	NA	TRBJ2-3	TGTGCCAGCAGTTACCAACGCAGGGGTTTAGTTGGAGATACGCAGTATTTT	CASSYQRRGLVGDTQYF
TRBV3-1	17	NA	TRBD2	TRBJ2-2	TGTGCCTGCTGCAGGACTAGCGGGTTCGCGAACACCGGGGAGCTGTTTTTT	CACCRTSGFANTGELFF
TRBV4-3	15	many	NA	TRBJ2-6	TGCGCCAGCAGCAATCAGGTGGCTGGGGCCAACGTCCTGACTTTC	CASSNQVAGANVLTF
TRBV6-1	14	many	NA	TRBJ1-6	TGTGCCAGCAGGGTGGGACGGATTAATTCACCCCTCCACTTT	CASRVGRINSPLHF
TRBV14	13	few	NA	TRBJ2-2	TGTGCCAGCAGCCAAAAGGGGTCCGGGGAGCTGTTTTTT	CASSQKGSGELFF
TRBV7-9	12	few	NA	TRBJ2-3	TGTGCCAGCAGCGAAAACTGGGATACGCAGTATTTT	CASSENWDTQYF
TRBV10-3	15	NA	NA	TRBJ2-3	TGTGCCATCAGTGACCGGAGTTCGGGCACAGATACGCAGTATTTT	CAISDRSSGTDTQYF
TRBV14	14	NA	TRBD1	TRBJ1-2	TGTGCCAGCAGCCACCGACAGGGATTAGGTGGCTACACCTTC	CASSHRQGLGGYTF
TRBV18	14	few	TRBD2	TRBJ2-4	TGTGCCAGCTCACCACCGGGACTAGCAAACATTCAGTACTTC	CASSPPGLANIQYF
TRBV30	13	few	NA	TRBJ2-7	TGTGCCTGGAGTGTGGCTCTACCTGGCGAGCAGTACTTC	CAWSVALPGEQYF
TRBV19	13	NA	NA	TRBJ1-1	TGTGCCAGTAGTAGACGGGGAGAAACTGAAGCTTTCTTT	CASSRRGETEAFF
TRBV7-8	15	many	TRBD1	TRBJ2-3	TGTGCCAGCAGCGCTCGGACAGGGTTTACAGATACGCAGTATTTT	CASSARTGFTDTQYF
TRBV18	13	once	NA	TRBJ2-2	TGTGCCAGCTCACCAGGGGATGACGGGGAGCTGTTTTTT	CASSPGDDGELFF
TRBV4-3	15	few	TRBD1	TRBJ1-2	TGCGCCAGCAGCCAAGATCGGGCGACAGGGTATGGCTACACCTTC	CASSQDRATGYGYTF
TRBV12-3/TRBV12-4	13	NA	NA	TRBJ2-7	TGTGCCAGCACCCAGGTCGGGTCCGGGGAGCAGTACTTC	CASTQVGSGEQYF
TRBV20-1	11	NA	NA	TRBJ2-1	TGCAGTGCTAGAAACCCTCGGGAGCAGTTCTTC	CSARNPREQFF
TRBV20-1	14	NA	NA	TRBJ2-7	TGCAGTGCTAGAGATTTGGAAACGGGCTACGAGCAGTACTTC	CSARDLETGYEQYF
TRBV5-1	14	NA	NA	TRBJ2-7	TGCGCCAGCAGCTTGAGGGTACCTACGCTAGAGCAGTACTTC	CASSLRVPTLEQYF
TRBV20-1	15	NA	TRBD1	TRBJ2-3	TGCAGTGCTAGAGATGCGGACAGGGCCACAGATACGCAGTATTTT	CSARDADRATDTQYF
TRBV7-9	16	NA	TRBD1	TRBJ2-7	TGTGCCAGCAGCTCATCATCCGGGACAGGGTTCTACGAGCAGTACTTC	CASSSSSGTGFYEQYF
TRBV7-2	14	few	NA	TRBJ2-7	TGTGCCAGCAGCTTAGTTGTGGGAGAGGGCGAGCAGTACTTC	CASSLVVGEGEQYF
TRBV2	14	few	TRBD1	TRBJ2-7	TGTGCCAGCAAACCGGGACAGGGGGACTACGAGCAGTACTTC	CASKPGQGDYEQYF
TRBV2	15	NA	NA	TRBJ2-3	TGTGCCAGCCAGACCTGGGAACATAGCACAGATACGCAGTATTTT	CASQTWEHSTDTQYF
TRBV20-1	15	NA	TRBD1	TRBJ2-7	TGCAGTGCTACTTCCCCCGGGACAGGGGACCACGAGCAGTACTTC	CSATSPGTGDHEQYF
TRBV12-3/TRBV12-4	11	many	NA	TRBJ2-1	TGTGCCAGCAGCTTTTACAATGAGCAGTTCTTC	CASSFYNEQFF
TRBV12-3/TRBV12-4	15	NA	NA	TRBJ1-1	TGTGCCAGCAGTTGGGAGTTGGGAATGAACACTGAAGCTTTCTTT	CASSWELGMNTEAFF
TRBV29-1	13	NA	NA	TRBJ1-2	TGCAGCGCCGAGACGGGGGCTTCCTATGGCTACACCTTC	CSAETGASYGYTF
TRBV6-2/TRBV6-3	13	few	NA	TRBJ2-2	TGTGCCAGCAGTCGGATGAACACCGGGGAGCTGTTTTTT	CASSRMNTGELFF
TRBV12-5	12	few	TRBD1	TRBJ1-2	TGTGCTAGTGACGGGACAGGGCAAGGCTACACCTTC	CASDGTGQGYTF
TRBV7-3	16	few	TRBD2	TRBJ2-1	TGTGCCAGCAGGGGGCTCGGGACTAGCGGGAACAATGAGCAGTTCTTC	CASRGLGTSGNNEQFF
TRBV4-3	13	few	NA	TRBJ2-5	TGCGCCAGCAGCCAAGATGAAGAAGAGACCCAGTACTTC	CASSQDEEETQYF
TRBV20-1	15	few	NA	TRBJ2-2	TGCAGTGCTACCGGGAGTAGCAGGAACACCGGGGAGCTGTTTTTT	CSATGSSRNTGELFF
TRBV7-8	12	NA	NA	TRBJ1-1	TGTGCCAGCAGCTTTAACAGGGCCTCAGCTTTCTTT	CASSFNRASAFF
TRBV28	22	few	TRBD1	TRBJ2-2	TGTGCCAGCAGTTTGACGGCACCAACGAGGACAGGGCCCTATTTGAACACCGGGGAGCTGTTTTTT	CASSLTAPTRTGPYLNTGELFF
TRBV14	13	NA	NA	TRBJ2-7	TGTGCCAGCAGCCAATATCAGGATGGGGAGCAGTACTTC	CASSQYQDGEQYF
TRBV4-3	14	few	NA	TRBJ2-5	TGCGCCAGCAGCCAAGTCCGACCCGGGGGGACCCAGTACTTC	CASSQVRPGGTQYF
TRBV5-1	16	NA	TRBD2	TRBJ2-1	TGCGCCAGCAGCTTGGGGGCGGGAGCTGGCTACAATGAGCAGTTCTTC	CASSLGAGAGYNEQFF
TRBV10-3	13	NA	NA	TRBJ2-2	TGTGCCATCAGCCTTCAGGGGGGCGGGGAGCTGTTTTTT	CAISLQGGGELFF
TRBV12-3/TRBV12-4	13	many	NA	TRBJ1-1	TGTGCCAGCAGTTTGTACGAGAACACTGAAGCTTTCTTT	CASSLYENTEAFF
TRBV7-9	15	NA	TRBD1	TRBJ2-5	TGTGCCAGCAGCTTAGTAAAGGGACAGCGGGAGACCCAGTACTTC	CASSLVKGQRETQYF
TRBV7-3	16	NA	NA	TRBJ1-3	TGTGCCAGCAGCTTAACGTCAGGGGATACTGGAAACACCATATATTTT	CASSLTSGDTGNTIYF
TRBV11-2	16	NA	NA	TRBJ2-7	TGTGCCAGCAGCTTAGATATTTACGGGTTACACTACGAGCAGTACTTC	CASSLDIYGLHYEQYF
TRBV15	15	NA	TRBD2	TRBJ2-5	TGTGCCACCAGCAGAGATAACGGGAGGGAAGAGACCCAGTACTTC	CATSRDNGREETQYF
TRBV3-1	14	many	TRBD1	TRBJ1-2	TGTGCCAGCAGCCAGGGACAGGGGGTGGGTGGCTACACCTTC	CASSQGQGVGGYTF
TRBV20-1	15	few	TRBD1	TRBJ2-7	TGCAGTGCTGGAAGACAGGGGGCTAAGTCGGTCGAGCAGTACTTC	CSAGRQGAKSVEQYF
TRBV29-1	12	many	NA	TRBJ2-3	TGCAGTGGTGGGGGGTTTACAGATACGCAGTATTTT	CSGGGFTDTQYF
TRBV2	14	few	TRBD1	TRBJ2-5	TGTGCCAGCAGGAAAACAGGGGGCTCGGAGACCCAGTACTTC	CASRKTGGSETQYF
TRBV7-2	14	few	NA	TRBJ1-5	TGTGCCAGCGGACAGCCGTATAGCAATCAGCCCCAGCATTTT	CASGQPYSNQPQHF